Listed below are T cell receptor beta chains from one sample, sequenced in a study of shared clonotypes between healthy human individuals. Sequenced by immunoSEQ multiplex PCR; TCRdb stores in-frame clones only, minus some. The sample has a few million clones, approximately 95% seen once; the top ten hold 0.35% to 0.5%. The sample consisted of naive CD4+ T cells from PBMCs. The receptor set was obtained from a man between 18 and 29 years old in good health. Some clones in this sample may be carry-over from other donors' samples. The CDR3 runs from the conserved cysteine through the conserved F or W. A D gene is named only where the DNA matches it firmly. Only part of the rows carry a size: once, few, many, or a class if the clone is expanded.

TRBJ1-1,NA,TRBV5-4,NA,CASSLALGVSEAFF,TGTGCCAGCAGCTTGGCGTTAGGGGTTTCAGAAGCTTTCTTT
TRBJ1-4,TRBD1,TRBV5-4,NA,CASSRDRFNEKLFF,TGTGCCAGCAGCCGGGACAGATTTAATGAAAAACTGTTTTTT
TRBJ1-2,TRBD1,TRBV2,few,CASRPGQGLFGYTF,TGTGCCAGCAGGCCGGGACAGGGATTGTTCGGCTACACCTTC
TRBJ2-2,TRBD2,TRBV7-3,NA,CASSSTSGRVGTGELFF,TGTGCCAGCAGCTCCACTAGCGGGAGGGTAGGGACCGGGGAGCTGTTTTTT
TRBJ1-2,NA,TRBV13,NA,CASRRGKNGYTF,TGTGCCAGCAGACGAGGGAAGAATGGCTACACCTTC
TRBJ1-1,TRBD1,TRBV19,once,CASSVTGTGSAFF,TGTGCCAGTAGTGTAACAGGGACAGGGAGCGCTTTCTTT
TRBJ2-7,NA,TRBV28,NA,CAARGRGGTSYEQYF,TGTGCGGCCCGGGGTAGGGGGGGGACTTCCTACGAGCAGTACTTC
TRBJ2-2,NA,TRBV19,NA,CASSTLGRESTGELFF,TGTGCCAGTAGTACCCTAGGGAGAGAGAGCACCGGGGAGCTGTTTTTT
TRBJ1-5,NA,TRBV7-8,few,CASSLGDAQPQHF,TGTGCCAGCAGCTTAGGAGACGCCCAGCCCCAGCATTTT
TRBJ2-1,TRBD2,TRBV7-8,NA,CASSLTPLGGLAGGLNEQFF,TGTGCCAGCAGCTTAACGCCCCTTGGGGGACTAGCGGGAGGCCTAAATGAGCAGTTCTTC
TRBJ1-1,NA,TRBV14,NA,CASRRDGHYTEAFF,TGTGCCAGCCGTAGGGACGGACATTACACTGAAGCTTTCTTT
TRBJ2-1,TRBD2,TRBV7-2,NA,CASRATSGSIYEQFF,TGTGCCAGCAGGGCAACTAGCGGGAGTATTTATGAGCAGTTCTTC